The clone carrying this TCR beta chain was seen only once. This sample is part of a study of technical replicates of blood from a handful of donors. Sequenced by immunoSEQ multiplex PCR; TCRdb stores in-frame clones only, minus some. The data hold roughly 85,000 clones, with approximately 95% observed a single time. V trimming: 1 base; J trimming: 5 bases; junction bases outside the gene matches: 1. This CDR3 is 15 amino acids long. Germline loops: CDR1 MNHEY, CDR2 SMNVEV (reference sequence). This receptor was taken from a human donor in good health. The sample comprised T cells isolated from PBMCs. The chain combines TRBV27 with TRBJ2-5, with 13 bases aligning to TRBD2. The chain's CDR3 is CASSLLTSGGETQYF. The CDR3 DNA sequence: TGTGCCAGCAGTTTATTGACTAGCGGGGGGGAGACCCAGTACTTC.